Below are 32 T cell receptor beta chains sequenced from a single sample in a study of blood T cell repertoires in COVID-19. Repertoires were generated with immunoSEQ multiplex PCR, while TCRdb's copy carries only in-frame clones and drops some. This table has 100,000 to 140,000 clones, around 90% appearing once. The specimen sequenced was peripheral blood. These receptors were obtained from a woman younger than 45 with acute or convalescent COVID-19.

Comments on this clone: Other DNA sequences of this sample code for an identical CDR3. The chain uses TRBV6-5 and TRBJ2-1; a possible D gene is TRBD1 (5 bases). V lost 0 bases to trimming and J lost 2 bases, with 11 bases between them. The CDR3 loop spans 16 amino acids. From germline, CDR1 is MNHEY and CDR2 SVGAGI. CDR3 loop: CASSYSNRGPYNEQFF. Here the CDR3 DNA reads TGTGCCAGCAGTTACTCGAATAGGGGCCCCTACAATGAGCAGTTCTTC.

The chain couples TRBV24-1 to TRBJ1-2, with TRBD1 identical over 10 bases. The J segment lost 3 bases and the V segment lost 4 bases, leaving 7 bases of the junction unmatched. Germline V CDR1 and CDR2: KGHDR, SFDVKD. The CDR3 runs 16 residues. In nucleotides, the CDR3 is TGTGCCACCAGTGACAGCCGACAGGGGGCCTACTATGGCTACACCTTC. Residues: CATSDSRQGAYYGYTF.

This clone was counted a few times. V and J are TRBV6-5 and TRBJ1-1; 7 bases match TRBD1. The CDR3 sequence is 15 residues long. With 8 bases clipped from V and 2 bases from J, the junction kept 11 bases outside the gene matches. Germline assignment: CDR1 MNHEY and CDR2 SVGAGI. The CDR3 loop reads CASPSWDRPNTEAFF. In nucleotides, the CDR3 is TGTGCCAGCCCCTCCTGGGACAGACCCAACACTGAAGCTTTCTTT.

The gene calls are TRBV21-1 and TRBJ1-1; the table gives TRBD1 as D, unverified against the DNA. TRBV21-1 is flagged as a pseudogene. This CDR3 is built from 17 residues. CDR3: CASSKGISDRMNTEAFF. In nucleotides, the CDR3 is TGTGCCAGCAGCAAAGGGATTTCGGACAGAATGAACACTGAAGCTTTCTTT.

V gene TRBV28 combines with J gene TRBJ1-1, with TRBD1 matching 7 bases. Germline V gene lookup returns CDR1 MDHEN and CDR2 SYDVKM. Germline trimming cut 1 base from V and 8 bases from J; bases unmatched to any gene: 1. The CDR3 loop spans 12 amino acids. CDR3 sequence (DNA): TGTGCCAGCAGTTTATACAGGGGAGAAGCTTTCTTT. It specifies CASSLYRGEAFF.

The chain links TRBV7-2 to TRBJ1-6, with 8 bases fitting TRBD1. The length of the CDR3 is 13 residues. The V segment lost 6 bases and the J segment 7 bases; nucleotides outside the gene matches: 2. Per germline, CDR1 SGHTA and CDR2 FQGNSA. This CDR3 reads CASRAGGNSPLHF. In DNA, the CDR3 is TGTGCCAGCAGGGCAGGGGGCAATTCACCCCTCCACTTT.

This clone was recorded once. The chain carries TRBV9 and TRBJ1-6, with TRBD1 matching 8 bases. CDR3 size: 14 residues. Germline V gene sequence: CDR1 SGDLS, CDR2 YYNGEE. Trimming removed 4 bases from V and 7 bases from J; junction bases left unmatched: 4. CDR3: CASSPGTGNSPLHF. DNA for the CDR3: TGTGCCAGCAGCCCCGGGACAGGAAATTCACCCCTCCACTTT.

The chain has TRBV15 and TRBJ1-1; no clear D gene. With 6 bases removed from V and 5 bases from J, the gap between germline ends came to 13 bases. The CDR3 sequence is 13 residues long. Germline loops: CDR1 LNHNV, CDR2 YYDKDF (reference sequence). The CDR3 nucleotides read TGTGCCACCAGTAGACTTCGTGAGACTGAAGCTTTCTTT. This sequence encodes CATSRLRETEAFF.

This clone was seen more than once but under ten times. The genes are TRBV18 and TRBJ2-7; D unresolved. The CDR3 is made up of 13 amino acids. From germline, CDR1 is KGHSH and CDR2 LQKENI. Deletions cut 3 bases from V and 5 bases from J, with 11 bases between. This CDR3 is CASSPLRIDEQYF. CDR3 DNA: TGTGCCAGCTCACCCCTCAGGATCGACGAGCAGTACTTC.

J is TRBJ1-4 and V is TRBV5-1; TRBD1 matches 9 bases. Trimming removed 4 bases from V and 5 bases from J; junction bases left unmatched: 3. The CDR3 is 14 amino acids. From germline, CDR1 is SGHRS and CDR2 YFSETQ. The CDR3 spells CASSRGQGNEKLFF. The CDR3 region has the DNA TGCGCCAGCAGCCGGGGACAGGGAAATGAAAAACTGTTTTTT.

This clone showed up just a few times. The chain joins TRBV27 to TRBJ2-5, with D possibly TRBD2 on 6 matching bases. V shed 2 bases and J shed 2 bases, with 15 bases lying between them. CDR3 length: 16 residues. Germline assignment: CDR1 MNHEY and CDR2 SMNVEV (reference sequence). For the CDR3, the DNA is TGTGCCAGCAGTTTAAAAAACCGGGACTTACAAGAGACCCAGTACTTC. It encodes CASSLKNRDLQETQYF.

The rearrangement joins TRBV18 to TRBJ1-4, with D tentatively TRBD1 (6 bases). This CDR3 region has 16 residues. Germline V gene data show CDR1 as KGHSH and CDR2 as LQKENI. Trimming pared 6 bases from V and 5 bases from J, leaving 19 bases between. CDR3 DNA: TGTGCCAGCTCCCCGCAGGGGCAGAAGGGGAATGAAAAACTGTTTTTT. This encodes CASSPQGQKGNEKLFF.

This clone was picked up one time. The chain has TRBV30 and TRBJ2-2; D is possibly TRBD2 (5 bases). This CDR3 has 11 amino acids. Trimming took off 0 bases at V and 10 bases at J, with 6 bases between the two ends. CDR1 GTSNPN and CDR2 SVGIG come from the germline V gene (reference sequence). CDR3 protein: CAWSVREELFF. The CDR3 bases are TGTGCCTGGAGTGTGAGGGAGGAGCTGTTTTTT.

V usage is TRBV6-1 and J usage is TRBJ1-5; 8 nucleotides agree with TRBD1. CDR3 length equals 19 residues. The germline V gene encodes CDR1 MNHNS and CDR2 SASEGT. J gave up 5 bases and V 3 bases, and 18 bases lay outside the gene matches. The CDR3 loop reads CASSDSSLGQGFPYQPQHF. The CDR3, as DNA: TGTGCCAGCAGTGATTCAAGCCTAGGACAGGGTTTTCCTTATCAGCCCCAGCATTTT.

The chain has TRBV2 and TRBJ2-2, with 7 positions matching TRBD1. Germline CDR1 reads SNHLY; CDR2 reads FYNNEI. The CDR3 totals 15 residues. V shed 4 bases, J shed 4 bases, and the junction held 6 bases outside the gene matches. The CDR3 sequence: CASSVKGASTGELFF. CDR3 coding DNA: TGTGCCAGCAGTGTGAAGGGGGCAAGCACCGGGGAGCTGTTTTTT. The variable domain in full, completed from reference TRBV2 and TRBJ2-2, reads EPEVTQTPSHQVTQMGQEVILRCVPISNHLYFYWYRQILGQKVEFLVSFYNNEISEKSEIFDDQFSVERPDGSNFTLKIRSTKLEDSAMYFCASSVKGASTGELFFGEGSRLTVL.

A single count supports this clone. The chain uses TRBV10-3 and TRBJ2-1; 13 nucleotides agree with TRBD2. J lost 8 bases, V lost 7 bases, and 5 bases had no gene match. This CDR3 is 14 amino acids long. Looked up from germline, CDR1 is ENHRY and CDR2 is SYGVKD. The CDR3 DNA reads as TGTGCCATCACCCAAACTAGCGGGAGGGATGAGCAGTTCTTC. Translated: CAITQTSGRDEQFF.

The chain carries TRBV28 and TRBJ1-3, with D unclear. The CDR3 runs to 11 residues. The germline CDR1 and CDR2 sequences are MDHEN and SYDVKM. Between the trimmed V and J ends, which lost 5 bases and 4 bases, there was a span of 3 bases. Written as DNA, the CDR3 is TGTGCCAGCAGTCTGGGAAACACCATATATTTT. Protein product: CASSLGNTIYF.

This sequence joins TRBV6-2 or TRBV6-3 and TRBJ2-1; 7 positions agree with TRBD2. Losses at the gene ends were 5 bases for V and 4 bases for J; bases not matched to a gene: 14. Germline CDR1 is MNHEY and CDR2 is SVGEGT. The CDR3 covers 17 residues. The CDR3 protein is CASSPITGGSVYNEQFF. The DNA for the CDR3 is TGTGCCAGCAGTCCAATAACCGGCGGGAGCGTATACAATGAGCAGTTCTTC.

The chain recombines TRBV3-1 (or the pseudogene TRBV3-2) with TRBJ1-4; weak D call: TRBD1 (5 bases). Trimming took 8 bases from V and 0 from J, leaving 13 bases between them. This CDR3 has 15 amino acids. Germline lookup yields CDR1 LGHDT and CDR2 YNNKEL (reference sequence). The CDR3 bases are TGTGCCAGCTCCTCGGACACCGCAACTAATGAAAAACTGTTTTTT. It yields the protein CASSSDTATNEKLFF.

The chain is built from TRBV30 and TRBJ1-3, with D uncertain. The ends were cut back, 1 base at V and 4 bases at J, with 5 bases in the middle. This CDR3 contains 12 residues. The V gene's germline CDR1 is GTSNPN and CDR2 SVGIG (reference sequence). CDR3 protein: CAWSAMGNTIYF. CDR3 nucleotides: TGTGCCTGGAGTGCTATGGGAAACACCATATATTTT.

The count of this clone is one. V and J are TRBV5-6 and TRBJ2-7; 13 nucleotides line up with TRBD2. Germline CDR1 reads SGHDT; CDR2 reads YYEEEE. The V and J ends lost 4 bases and 7 bases, in that order; junction bases with no gene match: 14. The CDR3 extends over 17 amino acids. The CDR3 here is CASSNILAGGPSGEQYF. CDR3 nucleotides: TGTGCCAGCAGCAACATACTAGCGGGAGGGCCCTCGGGTGAGCAGTACTTC.

The chain carries TRBV13 and TRBJ2-7; 10 nucleotides match TRBD2. Germline values: CDR1 PRHDT, CDR2 FYEKMQ (reference sequence). Trimming cost V 4 bases and J 3 bases; bases outside gene matches: 24. This CDR3 is 21 amino acids long. The CDR3, as DNA: TGTGCCAGCAGCTCCACCGACAAACCGACTGCCACTAGCGGGATTCTCTACGAGCAGTACTTC. Protein: CASSSTDKPTATSGILYEQYF.

The V call is TRBV6-5, the J call TRBJ1-2, with unresolved D. Trimming took off 5 bases at V and 4 bases at J, with 17 bases between the two ends. From germline, CDR1 is MNHEY and CDR2 SVGAGI. The CDR3 is made up of 15 amino acids. The CDR3 DNA is TGTGCCAGCAGTCTTACCCCGGGAAACACCTATGGCTACACCTTC. It specifies CASSLTPGNTYGYTF.

The rearrangement uses TRBV9 and TRBJ2-5, with D perhaps matching TRBD1 (5 bases). Looked up from germline, CDR1 is SGDLS and CDR2 is YYNGEE. Trimming took 0 bases from V and 4 from J, leaving 10 bases between them. CDR3 length equals 14 residues. This CDR3 reads CASSVEGQGETQYF. The CDR3 DNA reads as TGTGCCAGCAGCGTAGAAGGCCAGGGAGAGACCCAGTACTTC.

The CDR3 region is CASSLGLFTGELFF. CDR3 nucleotides: TGTGCCAGTAGCCTAGGACTTTTCACCGGGGAGCTGTTTTTT. J is TRBJ2-2 and V is TRBV19, with D possibly being TRBD2 (5 bases). Germline CDR1 and CDR2: LNHDA and SQIVND (reference sequence). Trimming took 6 bases from V and 4 from J, leaving 12 bases between them. This CDR3 contains 14 residues.

This chain connects TRBV9 to TRBJ2-5; the D gene is possibly TRBD2 (5 bases). There are 13 residues in the CDR3. CDR1 and CDR2 from the germline V gene are SGDLS and YYNGEE. The ends were cut back, 0 bases at V and 7 bases at J, with 10 bases in the middle. This CDR3 is CASSVGAGGTQYF. As DNA, the CDR3 is TGTGCCAGCAGCGTAGGCGCGGGCGGGACCCAGTACTTC.

This chain uses TRBV29-1 with TRBJ2-1, with D hard to call. Trimming removed 7 bases from V and 4 bases from J, with 14 bases in between. Germline V CDR1 and CDR2: SQVTM, ANQGSEA. The CDR3 is 13 residues long. The CDR3 DNA sequence: TGCAGCGCGAGACCAACGGGTTACAATGAGCAGTTCTTC. Translation gives CSARPTGYNEQFF.

The rearrangement uses TRBV30 and TRBJ1-3; 8 nucleotides match TRBD1. This CDR3 spans 14 amino acids. The ends lost 1 base at V and 7 bases at J; junction bases unmatched: 6. Germline lookup yields CDR1 GTSNPN and CDR2 SVGIG (reference sequence). The CDR3 region has the DNA TGTGCCTGGAGTGCCGACAGGGGCCAGAACACCATATATTTT. Protein product: CAWSADRGQNTIYF.

This clone was counted a single time. V and J are TRBV7-9 and TRBJ1-2; the match to TRBD1 covers 7 bases. Trimming cost V 3 bases and J 0 bases; bases outside gene matches: 4. The CDR3 runs 15 residues. The germline CDR1 and CDR2 sequences are SEHNR and FQNEAQ (reference sequence). In DNA, the CDR3 is TGTGCCAGCAGCTTGCGAGGGGGCGCTAACTATGGCTACACCTTC. Protein sequence: CASSLRGGANYGYTF. Filled out from reference TRBV7-9 and TRBJ1-2, the complete variable domain reads DTGVSQNPRHKITKRGQNVTFRCDPISEHNRLYWYRQTLGQGPEFLTYFQNEAQLEKSRLLSDRFSAERPKGSFSTLEIQRTEQGDSAMYLCASSLRGGANYGYTFGSGTRLTVV.

The rearrangement uses TRBV28 and TRBJ1-5; 9 positions match TRBD1. This CDR3 is 20 amino acids long. Trimming removed 3 bases from V and 3 bases from J; junction bases left unmatched: 18. Per germline, CDR1 MDHEN and CDR2 SYDVKM. This chain's CDR3 is CASSFLPPPQGTGNNQPQHF. In DNA form, the CDR3 reads TGTGCCAGCAGTTTTTTACCCCCCCCACAGGGGACAGGGAACAATCAGCCCCAGCATTTT.

V is TRBV5-1 and J is TRBJ1-5; TRBD1 is a possible D gene (6 bases). The germline V gene has CDR1 SGHRS and CDR2 YFSETQ. This CDR3 has 17 residues. The V and J ends lost 4 bases and 1 base respectively, with 18 bases between them. The CDR3 bases are TGCGCCAGCAGCCCCGATATGAATACAGGGAGCAATCAGCCCCAGCATTTT. It translates to CASSPDMNTGSNQPQHF. Looking up the rest from reference TRBV5-1 and TRBJ1-5 gives the full variable domain: KAGVTQTPRYLIKTRGQQVTLSCSPISGHRSVSWYQQTPGQGLQFLFEYFSETQRNKGNFPGRFSGRQFSNSRSEMNVSTLELGDSALYLCASSPDMNTGSNQPQHFGDGTRLSIL.

The V call is TRBV7-2, the J call TRBJ2-7; 7 bases agree with TRBD1. There are 15 residues in the CDR3. Germline-derived CDR1 and CDR2 are SGHTA and FQGNSA. The V gene end was trimmed by 5 bases and the J gene end by 1 base; junction bases not matched to a gene: 8. The chain's CDR3 is CASSQRTGPSYEQYF. For the CDR3, the DNA is TGTGCCAGCAGCCAAAGGACAGGCCCATCCTACGAGCAGTACTTC.